The sequence of this T cell receptor (beta chain) was determined in a study of blood T cell repertoires in COVID-19 (dated by TCRdb to the early 2020s). Regarding the complete study: Samples covering the acute and convalescent phases of COVID-19 were provided by collaborators in the United States, Italy and Spain. The prospective study material was composed of cDNA or gDNA derived from T cells, B-cell-depleted T cells, or PBMCs. Subjects who had been exposed to COVID-19, were actively infected with it, or had recovered from it provided the deeply sampled blood TCRbeta repertoires that made up the dataset. The repertoires were released in a freely available public database meant as a resource for research on the immune response to SARS-CoV-2. The samples were drawn from the first 160 participants of the ongoing ImmuneRACE study and from 1,200 or so subjects provided by 6 global collaborators. Sample metadata almost always included a de-identified subject ID, COVID-19 status, age in years and sex. Where available, HLA class I and class II types were taken from metadata supplied by the sample provider and were not determined by assay-based typing. What the authors observed across the whole study: How much clinical and demographic metadata was included differed by source and by participant, and the metadata was provided uncurated.

TCRbeta CDR3 regions were amplified from genomic DNA using the immunoSEQ Assay, a bias-controlled multiplex PCR. In the original analysis: Nucleated cell counts per sample were estimated from amplification of reference gene primers within the assay. To quantify the absolute abundance of each unique TCRbeta CDR3 rearrangement, sequence reads were collapsed and filtered. For each sample, productive Simpson clonality was calculated by taking the square root of Simpson's diversity index across productive rearrangements. The clones in this table, taken by TCRdb from immuneACCESS, are in-frame only. Not every clone is retained; where verified, under half of the shortfall comes from an unresolved V gene, and the cause of the rest is unknown. V and J calls plus clone size are reproduced from that table; the DNA served to infer D and trimming. Recorded for this sample are roughly 140,000 clones; around 86% of them occurred a single time. The leading ten clones occupy more than 8% of the sample.

The collaborating institutions used their own protocols to collect whole blood in K2EDTA tubes. For TCRbeta analysis, collaborator samples were shipped as frozen whole blood, as isolated PBMCs, or as DNA extracted from either sample type. From the cysteine through the phenylalanine, the CDR3 covers 16 amino acids. The CDR3 DNA has 48 bases and is translated from base 1. Looking up the germline V gene yields CDR1 LGHNA and CDR2 YNFKEQ. Unmatched junction bases come to 5, with V trimmed by 1 base and J by 3 bases. Details on this clone: No cognate antigen has been identified for it. One base away there is no much larger clone; base qualities are not given.

The sample consisted of peripheral blood. The V and J genes are TRBV4-2 and TRBJ2-7, and TRBD2 aligns with 11 junction nucleotides. This TCR derives from a human donor in a cohort sampled during active COVID-19. The CDR3 reads as follows: CASSQGGGTSGYEQYF. The nucleotide sequence reads TGTGCCAGCAGCCAAGGGGGCGGGACTAGCGGCTACGAGCAGTACTTC.